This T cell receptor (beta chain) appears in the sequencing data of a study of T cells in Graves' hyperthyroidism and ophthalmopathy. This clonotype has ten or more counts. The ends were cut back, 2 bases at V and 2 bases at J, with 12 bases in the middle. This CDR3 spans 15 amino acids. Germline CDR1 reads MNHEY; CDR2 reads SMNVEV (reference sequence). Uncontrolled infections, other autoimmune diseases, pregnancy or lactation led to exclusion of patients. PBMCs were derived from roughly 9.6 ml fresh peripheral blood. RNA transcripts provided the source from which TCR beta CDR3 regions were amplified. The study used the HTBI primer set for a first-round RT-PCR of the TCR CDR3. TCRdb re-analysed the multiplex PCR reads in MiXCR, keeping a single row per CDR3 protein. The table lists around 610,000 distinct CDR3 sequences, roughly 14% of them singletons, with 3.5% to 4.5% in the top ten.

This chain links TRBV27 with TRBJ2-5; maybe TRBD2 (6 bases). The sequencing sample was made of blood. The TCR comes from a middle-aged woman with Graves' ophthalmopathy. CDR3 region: CASSLVGRHQETQYF. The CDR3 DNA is TGTGCCAGCAGTTTAGTCGGGAGACATCAAGAGACCCAGTACTTC.